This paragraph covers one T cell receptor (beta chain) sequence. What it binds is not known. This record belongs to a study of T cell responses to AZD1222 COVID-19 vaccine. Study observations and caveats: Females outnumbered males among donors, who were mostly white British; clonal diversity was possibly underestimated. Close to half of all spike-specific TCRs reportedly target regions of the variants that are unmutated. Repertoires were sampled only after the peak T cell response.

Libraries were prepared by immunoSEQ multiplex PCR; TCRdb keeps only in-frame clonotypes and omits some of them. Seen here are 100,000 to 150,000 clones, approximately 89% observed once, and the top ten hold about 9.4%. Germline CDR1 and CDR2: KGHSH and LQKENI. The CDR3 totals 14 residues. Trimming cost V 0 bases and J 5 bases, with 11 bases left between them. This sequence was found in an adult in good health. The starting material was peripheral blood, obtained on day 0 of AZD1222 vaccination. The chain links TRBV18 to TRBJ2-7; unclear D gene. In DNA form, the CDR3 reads TGTGCCAGCTCACCACCGGGGATCCCGAACGAGCAGTACTTC. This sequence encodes CASSPPGIPNEQYF.